This T cell receptor beta chain originates from a study of cytomegalovirus exposure and HLA in healthy donors. Study results and limitations: With further analysis later on, most CMV-associated TCR beta chains appeared HLA-restricted. The classifier reportedly diagnosed cytomegalovirus status with high specificity and sensitivity.

The ends lost 6 bases at V and 0 bases at J; junction bases unmatched: 3. Germline assignment: CDR1 SNHLY and CDR2 FYNNEI. CDR3 length: 15 residues. Of note for this clone: Its specificity is not known.

In the PCR, 60 Vbeta and 13 Jbeta primers were used. Only in-frame clones appear in the TCRdb table, and some are missing; sequencing was by immunoSEQ multiplex PCR. The table has roughly 190,000 clones, 70% to 80% seen once. Sequences were obtained from PBMCs. This chain joins TRBV2 and TRBJ2-1; 9 bases map to TRBD1. This TCR was sampled from a girl aged 10 to 17 in good health and CMV-seropositive. CDR3 sequence (DNA): TGTGCCAGCAGGACGGACAGGGGCTCCTACAATGAGCAGTTCTTC. Its protein product is CASRTDRGSYNEQFF.